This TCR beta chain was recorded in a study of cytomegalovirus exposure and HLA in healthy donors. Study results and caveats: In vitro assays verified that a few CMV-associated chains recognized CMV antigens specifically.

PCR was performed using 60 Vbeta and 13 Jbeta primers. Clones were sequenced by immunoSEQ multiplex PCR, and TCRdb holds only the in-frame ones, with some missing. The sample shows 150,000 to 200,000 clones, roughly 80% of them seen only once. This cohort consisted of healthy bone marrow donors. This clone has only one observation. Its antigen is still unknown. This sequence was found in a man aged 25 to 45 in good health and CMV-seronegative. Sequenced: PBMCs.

The CDR3 DNA follows: TGTGCCAGCAGCCCCATAGGGGCTCGCCTAGGGGAGCAGTACTTC. It encodes CASSPIGARLGEQYF. The rearrangement links TRBV14 to TRBJ2-7; D might be TRBD1 (5 bases). Germline CDR1 SGHDN, CDR2 FVKESK. V lost 4 bases, J lost 7 bases, and 20 bases lay in between. The CDR3 runs 15 residues.